These T cell receptor beta chains were read from a single sample in a study of T cell responses to AZD1222 COVID-19 vaccine. Profiled with immunoSEQ multiplex PCR; TCRdb holds only in-frame clones, not every one. This sample has roughly 130,000 clones, with roughly 87% found just once. Sample: peripheral blood, taken on day 0 of AZD1222 vaccination. The receptors were gathered from an adult in good health. Each CDR3 is given with its conserved first and last residue. The order of the fields is CDR3 DNA, CDR3 protein, D gene, CDR3 length, V gene, clone size, J gene. The D gene is left open where the match is weak. Part of the rows lack a size; the others show once, few, many or a class for expanded clones.

cdr3_nt: TGTGCCAGCAGCCTGCCTGGGGGAGGCACTGAAGCTTTCTTT
cdr3_aa: CASSLPGGGTEAFF
d_call: .
cdr3_length: 14
v_call: TRBV7-9
clone_size: .
j_call: TRBJ1-1

cdr3_nt: TGTGCCAGTAGTCAAGGGGCAGAGATAAATTCACCCCTCCACTTT
cdr3_aa: CASSQGAEINSPLHF
d_call: .
cdr3_length: 15
v_call: TRBV19
clone_size: .
j_call: TRBJ1-6

cdr3_nt: TGTGCCAGCTCACCATTCCCAGGGGGACAGAGTGGAAACACCATATATTTT
cdr3_aa: CASSPFPGGQSGNTIYF
d_call: TRBD1
cdr3_length: 17
v_call: TRBV18
clone_size: .
j_call: TRBJ1-3

cdr3_nt: TGTGCCAGCAGTCCGAGCCCGACAGGGTGGGACACTGAAGCTTTCTTT
cdr3_aa: CASSPSPTGWDTEAFF
d_call: TRBD1
cdr3_length: 16
v_call: TRBV27
clone_size: few
j_call: TRBJ1-1

cdr3_nt: TGTGCCAGCAGCGTTAATAGCGGACCCTACGAGCAGTACTTC
cdr3_aa: CASSVNSGPYEQYF
d_call: .
cdr3_length: 14
v_call: TRBV9
clone_size: .
j_call: TRBJ2-7

cdr3_nt: TGTGCCAGCAGCAGGGACTCGCCGCTGGAGACCCAGTACTTC
cdr3_aa: CASSRDSPLETQYF
d_call: .
cdr3_length: 14
v_call: TRBV5-8
clone_size: .
j_call: TRBJ2-5

cdr3_nt: TGTGCCAGTAGTAAAAGACAGGGGCGAGGGAATACGCAGTATTTT
cdr3_aa: CASSKRQGRGNTQYF
d_call: TRBD1
cdr3_length: 15
v_call: TRBV19
clone_size: .
j_call: TRBJ2-3

cdr3_nt: TGTGCCTGGAGTGTTGGGGATGGCAATCAGCCCCAGCATTTT
cdr3_aa: CAWSVGDGNQPQHF
d_call: .
cdr3_length: 14
v_call: TRBV30
clone_size: few
j_call: TRBJ1-5

cdr3_nt: TGTGCCAGCAGCCCCGGGACAGGTTTTTACTACGAGCAGTACTTC
cdr3_aa: CASSPGTGFYYEQYF
d_call: TRBD1
cdr3_length: 15
v_call: TRBV7-8
clone_size: .
j_call: TRBJ2-7

cdr3_nt: TGTGCCAGCTCACCGGGGAGGGACTTTTATGGCTACACCTTC
cdr3_aa: CASSPGRDFYGYTF
d_call: .
cdr3_length: 14
v_call: TRBV18
clone_size: .
j_call: TRBJ1-2

cdr3_nt: TGTGCCAGCAGTTTATTGACAGGGAACACTGAAGCTTTCTTT
cdr3_aa: CASSLLTGNTEAFF
d_call: .
cdr3_length: 14
v_call: TRBV27
clone_size: .
j_call: TRBJ1-1

cdr3_nt: TGTGCCAGCAGCTTGTACCCCGGGGGAGAGCAGTACTTC
cdr3_aa: CASSLYPGGEQYF
d_call: .
cdr3_length: 13
v_call: TRBV5-5
clone_size: .
j_call: TRBJ2-7

cdr3_nt: TGTGCCAGCAGCCTACAGGGCAGGCCCTACAATGAGCAGTTCTTC
cdr3_aa: CASSLQGRPYNEQFF
d_call: .
cdr3_length: 15
v_call: TRBV3-1/TRBV3-2
clone_size: .
j_call: TRBJ2-1

cdr3_nt: TGTGCCAGCAGTGAATCGGACTTTTGGGGCAACACTGAAGCTTTCTTT
cdr3_aa: CASSESDFWGNTEAFF
d_call: .
cdr3_length: 16
v_call: TRBV2
clone_size: .
j_call: TRBJ1-1

cdr3_nt: TGTGCCAGCAGTTTCACGACTAGCGGGGGCCCCAAGGGGAGAGATACGCAGTATTTT
cdr3_aa: CASSFTTSGGPKGRDTQYF
d_call: TRBD2
cdr3_length: 19
v_call: TRBV27
clone_size: .
j_call: TRBJ2-3

cdr3_nt: TGTGCCAGCAATGGTGGCAATCAGCCCCAGCATTTT
cdr3_aa: CASNGGNQPQHF
d_call: .
cdr3_length: 12
v_call: TRBV2
clone_size: .
j_call: TRBJ1-5

cdr3_nt: TGCGCCAGCAGCCCGGGGACTAGCGGAGCCACCGGGGAGCTGTTTTTT
cdr3_aa: CASSPGTSGATGELFF
d_call: TRBD2
cdr3_length: 16
v_call: TRBV5-1
clone_size: once
j_call: TRBJ2-2

cdr3_nt: TGCGCCAGCAGCTTGGGGGGGACCGCTGCAACTAATGAAAAACTGTTTTTT
cdr3_aa: CASSLGGTAATNEKLFF
d_call: .
cdr3_length: 17
v_call: TRBV5-1
clone_size: .
j_call: TRBJ1-4

cdr3_nt: TGTGCCAGTAGTATAGTCCCCGGTTCTGGGGCCAACGTCCTGACTTTC
cdr3_aa: CASSIVPGSGANVLTF
d_call: .
cdr3_length: 16
v_call: TRBV19
clone_size: .
j_call: TRBJ2-6

cdr3_nt: TGTGCCAGCGGGCGGGGGGGCTCCTACAATGAGCAGTTCTTC
cdr3_aa: CASGRGGSYNEQFF
d_call: TRBD2
cdr3_length: 14
v_call: TRBV6-5
clone_size: .
j_call: TRBJ2-1

cdr3_nt: TGTGCCAGCAGAACTCATAATGTTCAGCCCCAGCATTTT
cdr3_aa: CASRTHNVQPQHF
d_call: .
cdr3_length: 13
v_call: TRBV28
clone_size: .
j_call: TRBJ1-5

cdr3_nt: TGCGCCAGCAGTCGCCGGACTGGACAGGGGGCAGCCGAAAAACTGTTTTTT
cdr3_aa: CASSRRTGQGAAEKLFF
d_call: TRBD1
cdr3_length: 17
v_call: TRBV4-1
clone_size: .
j_call: TRBJ1-4

cdr3_nt: TGCGCCAGCAGCGTAGGAGACGGGGACTACGAGCAGTACTTC
cdr3_aa: CASSVGDGDYEQYF
d_call: .
cdr3_length: 14
v_call: TRBV5-1
clone_size: .
j_call: TRBJ2-7

cdr3_nt: TGTGCCAGCAGCTCGGGACAGGGGGCTTTTGGAAACACCATATATTTT
cdr3_aa: CASSSGQGAFGNTIYF
d_call: TRBD1
cdr3_length: 16
v_call: TRBV7-8
clone_size: .
j_call: TRBJ1-3

cdr3_nt: TGTGCCAGCTCACCAGACAGACAATACGAGCAGTACTTC
cdr3_aa: CASSPDRQYEQYF
d_call: .
cdr3_length: 13
v_call: TRBV18
clone_size: .
j_call: TRBJ2-7

cdr3_nt: TGTGCCAGCAGCCCGGATTCCGGGACTTACACCGGGGAGCTGTTTTTT
cdr3_aa: CASSPDSGTYTGELFF
d_call: .
cdr3_length: 16
v_call: TRBV7-3
clone_size: .
j_call: TRBJ2-2

cdr3_nt: TGTGCCAGCAGCCAAGGGGGGGGCCGGGGCTATGGCTACACCTTC
cdr3_aa: CASSQGGGRGYGYTF
d_call: .
cdr3_length: 15
v_call: TRBV3-1/TRBV3-2
clone_size: once
j_call: TRBJ1-2

cdr3_nt: TGTGCCAGCAGTGAAGGGGCCCCGGTATACTACGAGCAGTACTTC
cdr3_aa: CASSEGAPVYYEQYF
d_call: .
cdr3_length: 15
v_call: TRBV2
clone_size: .
j_call: TRBJ2-7

cdr3_nt: TGTGCCAGCAGCTCGACCGCGAACTCCTACGAGCAGTACTTC
cdr3_aa: CASSSTANSYEQYF
d_call: .
cdr3_length: 14
v_call: TRBV7-9
clone_size: .
j_call: TRBJ2-7

cdr3_nt: TGTGCCAGCTCACCAACAGGGGGCACTGAAGCTTTCTTT
cdr3_aa: CASSPTGGTEAFF
d_call: TRBD1
cdr3_length: 13
v_call: TRBV18
clone_size: .
j_call: TRBJ1-1

cdr3_nt: TGTGCCAGCACCCAACGGGGGGGCGGGCAGACCCAGTACTTC
cdr3_aa: CASTQRGGGQTQYF
d_call: TRBD2
cdr3_length: 14
v_call: TRBV2
clone_size: .
j_call: TRBJ2-5

cdr3_nt: TGTGCCAGCAGCTGGGACAGGACGAATCAGCCCCAGCATTTT
cdr3_aa: CASSWDRTNQPQHF
d_call: TRBD1
cdr3_length: 14
v_call: TRBV7-9
clone_size: .
j_call: TRBJ1-5

cdr3_nt: TGTGCCAGCAGTCGCACAGGAGACTATGGCTACACCTTC
cdr3_aa: CASSRTGDYGYTF
d_call: .
cdr3_length: 13
v_call: TRBV27
clone_size: .
j_call: TRBJ1-2

cdr3_nt: TGTGCCAGTAGTCGGACAGTCTCCTACGAGCAGTACTTC
cdr3_aa: CASSRTVSYEQYF
d_call: .
cdr3_length: 13
v_call: TRBV19
clone_size: .
j_call: TRBJ2-7

cdr3_nt: TGCGCCAGCAGCCACCCGGGACAGGTGAATGAAAAACTGTTTTTT
cdr3_aa: CASSHPGQVNEKLFF
d_call: TRBD1
cdr3_length: 15
v_call: TRBV4-1
clone_size: few
j_call: TRBJ1-4

cdr3_nt: TGTGCCAGCAGTAGGACGGGGGAGCCCCAGCATTTT
cdr3_aa: CASSRTGEPQHF
d_call: .
cdr3_length: 12
v_call: TRBV2
clone_size: .
j_call: TRBJ1-5

cdr3_nt: TGTGCCAGTAGTCTGCTAGCGGGGTCCAGCTCCTACGAGCAGTACTTC
cdr3_aa: CASSLLAGSSSYEQYF
d_call: TRBD2
cdr3_length: 16
v_call: TRBV19
clone_size: .
j_call: TRBJ2-7

cdr3_nt: TGTGCCAGCAGCTCTCAAAAGGGACGAACCGGGGAGCTGTTTTTT
cdr3_aa: CASSSQKGRTGELFF
d_call: .
cdr3_length: 15
v_call: TRBV9
clone_size: .
j_call: TRBJ2-2

cdr3_nt: TGTGCCAGCAGGGGCGGGACAGGGTGGAGGGGCGAGCAGTACTTC
cdr3_aa: CASRGGTGWRGEQYF
d_call: TRBD1
cdr3_length: 15
v_call: TRBV6-5
clone_size: .
j_call: TRBJ2-7

cdr3_nt: TGTGCCAGCAGTCTCCGGGCGTACGAGCAGTACTTC
cdr3_aa: CASSLRAYEQYF
d_call: .
cdr3_length: 12
v_call: TRBV12-3/TRBV12-4
clone_size: .
j_call: TRBJ2-7

cdr3_nt: TGTGCCAGCAAGAGAAGTATAGACTATGGCTACACCTTC
cdr3_aa: CASKRSIDYGYTF
d_call: .
cdr3_length: 13
v_call: TRBV6-5
clone_size: .
j_call: TRBJ1-2

cdr3_nt: TGTGCCAGTAGTTTAGGGGGAAAACGGACAATCGATTCACCCCTCCACTTT
cdr3_aa: CASSLGGKRTIDSPLHF
d_call: .
cdr3_length: 17
v_call: TRBV19
clone_size: .
j_call: TRBJ1-6

cdr3_nt: TGTGCCAGTACCCCGGCCAAACGGACTGAAGCTTTCTTT
cdr3_aa: CASTPAKRTEAFF
d_call: .
cdr3_length: 13
v_call: TRBV19
clone_size: .
j_call: TRBJ1-1